This is a list of T cell receptor beta chains from one sample in a study of T cells after yellow fever vaccination. One entry per CDR3 protein, called by TCRdb with MiXCR from the 5' RACE reads. The sample includes 300,000 to 400,000 distinct CDR3 sequences, 8.5% to 10% seen only once; the top ten take around 17%. Here the sequenced sample was PBMCs, taken on the day of the first yellow fever vaccination. The receptors were sampled from a man between 18 and 29 years old who received the YFV17D yellow fever vaccine. Each CDR3 is given with its conserved first and last residue. D genes are given only for firm matches. Size values are once, few and many counts, or a class for expanded clones, and some rows have none.

size	length	V	D	J	CDR3	DNA
.	11	TRBV2	.	TRBJ2-7	CASTPAYEQYF	TGTGCCAGCACCCCGGCCTACGAGCAGTACTTC
.	15	TRBV10-2	.	TRBJ1-1	CASSDPGMMNTEAFF	TGCGCCAGCAGTGACCCCGGGATGATGAACACTGAAGCTTTCTTT
.	17	TRBV3-1	.	TRBJ1-3	CASSHYLDASEGNTIYF	TGTGCCAGCAGCCACTACCTGGACGCCTCAGAGGGAAACACCATATATTTT
many	14	TRBV5-1	.	TRBJ2-5	CASSSLGGSETQYF	TGCGCCAGCAGCTCCCTCGGGGGCTCGGAGACCCAGTACTTC
.	15	TRBV5-4	.	TRBJ2-7	CASSSTRGRGYEQYF	TGTGCCAGCAGCTCGACTCGTGGTCGGGGCTACGAGCAGTACTTC
few	14	TRBV5-1	.	TRBJ2-1	CASTKQVSSNEQFF	TGCGCCAGCACTAAACAGGTTTCCTCCAATGAGCAGTTCTTC
few	15	TRBV20-1	.	TRBJ1-1	CSARDTGTANTEAFF	TGCAGTGCTAGAGATACCGGGACGGCCAACACTGAAGCTTTCTTT
.	15	TRBV12-3/TRBV12-4	.	TRBJ1-1	CASSFPGLMNTEAFF	TGTGCCAGCAGTTTCCCGGGACTTATGAACACTGAAGCTTTCTTT
few	14	TRBV11-2	.	TRBJ2-1	CASSPRGVTDEQFF	TGTGCCAGCAGCCCTCGAGGAGTTACCGATGAGCAGTTCTTC
few	17	TRBV4-1	TRBD1	TRBJ2-2	CASSAGQGYMNTGELFF	TGCGCCAGCAGCGCCGGACAGGGGTACATGAACACCGGGGAGCTGTTTTTT
few	10	TRBV19	.	TRBJ1-2	CASKNYGYTF	TGTGCCAGTAAGAACTATGGCTACACCTTC
many	14	TRBV7-2	.	TRBJ1-1	CASSPNQGNTEAFF	TGTGCCAGCAGCCCCAACCAGGGGAACACTGAAGCTTTCTTT
few	13	TRBV20-1	TRBD1	TRBJ2-7	CSAPGQESYEQYF	TGCAGTGCCCCGGGACAGGAGTCCTACGAGCAGTACTTC
many	13	TRBV12-3/TRBV12-4	.	TRBJ2-5	CASSPVLQETQYF	TGTGCCAGCAGTCCCGTCCTCCAAGAGACCCAGTACTTC
many	12	TRBV6-6	.	TRBJ1-2	CASSARGGGYTF	TGTGCCAGCAGTGCCAGGGGTGGTGGCTACACCTTC
many	14	TRBV11-2	TRBD1	TRBJ2-5	CASSPGGTQETQYF	TGTGCCAGCAGCCCAGGGGGTACCCAAGAGACCCAGTACTTC
.	12	TRBV20-1	.	TRBJ2-3	CSARGRGDTQYF	TGCAGTGCTAGAGGTAGAGGGGATACGCAGTATTTT
few	13	TRBV6-2/TRBV6-3	.	TRBJ1-2	CASTPGINYGYTF	TGTGCCAGCACCCCGGGCATCAACTATGGCTACACCTTC
few	18	TRBV6-2/TRBV6-3	TRBD2	TRBJ2-5	CASSPGTSGGPIQETQYF	TGTGCCAGCAGTCCCGGGACTAGCGGGGGGCCAATCCAAGAGACCCAGTACTTC
.	15	TRBV5-1	.	TRBJ2-5	CASSQGGQYQETQYF	TGCGCCAGCAGCCAGGGCGGACAGTACCAAGAGACCCAGTACTTC
.	16	TRBV5-1	TRBD1	TRBJ1-1	CASSSSTGGMDTEAFF	TGCGCCAGCAGCTCTTCGACAGGGGGCATGGACACTGAAGCTTTCTTT
many	15	TRBV7-2	.	TRBJ1-3	CASSLTGLSGNTIYF	TGTGCCAGCAGCTTAACAGGCCTCTCTGGAAACACCATATATTTT
few	18	TRBV11-2	TRBD1	TRBJ2-5	CASSLGGYGTGGRETQYF	TGTGCCAGCAGCCTCGGGGGTTACGGGACAGGGGGCCGAGAGACCCAGTACTTC
.	14	TRBV12-3/TRBV12-4	.	TRBJ1-5	CASSFSAVNQPQHF	TGTGCCAGCAGTTTTTCGGCAGTCAATCAGCCCCAGCATTTT
.	13	TRBV5-5	TRBD1	TRBJ2-3	CASAKGAPDTQYF	TGTGCCAGCGCTAAGGGGGCGCCAGATACGCAGTATTTT
few	14	TRBV5-1	.	TRBJ2-3	CASSSTLDTDTQYF	TGCGCCAGCAGCTCTACACTAGATACAGATACGCAGTATTTT
few	13	TRBV11-2	.	TRBJ2-1	CASSFGRANEQFF	TGTGCCAGCAGCTTCGGCAGGGCGAATGAGCAGTTCTTC
few	16	TRBV12-3/TRBV12-4	TRBD2	TRBJ2-7	CASSSFSGGGAYEQYF	TGTGCCAGCAGTTCCTTTAGCGGGGGGGGAGCCTACGAGCAGTACTTC